This paragraph covers one T cell receptor (beta chain) sequence. Its cognate antigen has yet to be identified. No base quality information exists; no much larger clone differs at one position. Each collaborating institution followed its own protocols to collect whole blood in K2EDTA tubes. For TCRbeta analysis, collaborators shipped samples in one of three forms: frozen whole blood, isolated PBMCs, or DNA extracted from either of those sample types. TCRbeta CDR3 regions were amplified from genomic DNA using the immunoSEQ Assay, a bias-controlled multiplex PCR. The original methods were these. The number of nucleated cells in each sample was estimated by amplification of reference gene primers within the assay. To quantify the absolute abundance of each unique TCRbeta CDR3 rearrangement, sequence reads were collapsed and filtered. Productive Simpson clonality was computed per sample as the square root of Simpson's diversity index over productive rearrangements. This immuneACCESS table, as held by TCRdb, lists in-frame sequences with V and J called but not all clones. Of the missing ones, under half trace to an unresolved V gene in checked studies; the others have no known cause. D and trimming were read from the DNA, whereas the V and J calls and clone size are those reported in that table. The sample table records roughly 180,000 clones; 75% to 90% of these occur just once. The biggest ten clones account for around 2.3% of the sample.

The germline V gene encodes CDR1 SQVTM and CDR2 ANQGSEA. V and J lose 4 bases and 0 bases, and a span of 7 bases separates them. Measured from the cysteine to the phenylalanine, the CDR3 is 13 residues long. Just the 39-base CDR3 DNA is kept, in frame starting at base 1. The data originate from a study of blood T cell repertoires in COVID-19 (dated by TCRdb to the early 2020s). Study-level background: Samples covering the acute and convalescent phases of COVID-19 were provided by collaborators in the United States, Italy and Spain. The prospective study material was composed of cDNA or gDNA derived from T cells, B-cell-depleted T cells, or PBMCs. Deeply sampled blood TCRbeta repertoires from subjects exposed to, actively infected with, or recovered from COVID-19 were included in the dataset. The repertoires were made available in a free public database intended to serve as a resource for research on the immune response to SARS-CoV-2. Samples came from the ongoing ImmuneRACE study (first 160 participants) plus 1,254 subjects from 6 global collaborators. A de-identified subject ID, COVID-19 status, age in years and sex were almost always included in the sample metadata. HLA class I and class II types, where available, came from metadata supplied by the sample provider rather than from assay-based typing. What the study reported, not specific to this receptor: The amount of clinical and demographic metadata varied by source and participant and was provided uncurated.

The TCR comes from a man between 65 and 85 years old with active or convalescent COVID-19. The sequencing input was peripheral blood. The rearrangement joined TRBV29-1 to TRBJ1-3; there is no confident call for the D gene. The CDR3 amino acid sequence is: CSVGRSSGNTIYF. The nucleotide sequence is TGCAGCGTTGGCCGGAGCTCTGGAAACACCATATATTTT.